This T cell receptor (beta chain) was captured in a study of CXCR3-negative and CXCR3-positive naive CD8 T cells. Each TRB cDNA library was prepared by 5' RACE (with UMI labels). For each CDR3 protein, TCRdb gives one entry from its re-call of the 5' RACE reads, without DNA. The sample table includes 40,000 to 45,000 distinct CDR3 sequences. CDR1 and CDR2 (germline): SGHAT, FQNNGV. This CDR3 spans 17 amino acids. The source of this sequence is a human donor in good health. Some clones in this sample may be carry-over from other donors' samples. The chain combines TRBV11-2 with TRBJ2-2; the TRBD2 assignment by TCRdb is unverifiable without DNA. Sequenced: naive CXCR3- CD8+ T cells from blood. Subset meaning: CD45RO-CCR7+CD27+CD95- naive CD8+ T cells lacking CXCR3 (TNR3-). The CDR3 sequence: CASSLGGLAENTGELFF. Supplemented by reference TRBV11-2 and TRBJ2-2, the full variable domain reads EAGVAQSPRYKIIEKRQSVAFWCNPISGHATLYWYQQILGQGPKLLIQFQNNGVVDDSQLPKDRFSAERLKGVDSTLKIQPAKLEDSAVYLCASSLGGLAENTGELFFGEGSRLTVL.